Listed below are T cell receptor beta chains from one sample, sequenced in a study of blood T cell repertoires in COVID-19. Profiled with immunoSEQ multiplex PCR; TCRdb holds only in-frame clones, not every one. The sample yields 200,000 to 250,000 clones, about four fifths seen once. The source material was peripheral blood. Receptors originate from a woman under 30 with acute or convalescent COVID-19. Both conserved end residues are part of each CDR3. A D gene is named only where the DNA matches it firmly. Some rows have no size entry. The others give once, few or many, or a class for an expanded clone.

abundance	v_gene	j_gene	d_gene	CDR3aa	CDR3nt
.	TRBV10-3	TRBJ2-7	.	CAISESSRRPYEQYF	TGTGCCATCAGTGAGTCGAGTCGGCGGCCCTACGAGCAGTACTTC
.	TRBV5-1	TRBJ1-1	.	CASSLTGGNTEAFF	TGCGCCAGCAGCTTAACGGGAGGGAACACTGAAGCTTTCTTT
.	TRBV2	TRBJ1-6	.	CASSDDGLISAALHF	TGTGCCAGCAGTGATGATGGACTTATATCAGCGGCCCTCCACTTT
few	TRBV4-2	TRBJ2-7	TRBD2	CASSQGDSGSSYEQYF	TGTGCCAGCAGCCAAGGGGATAGCGGGAGCTCCTACGAGCAGTACTTC
.	TRBV29-1	TRBJ2-5	TRBD2	CSVLGEGIRAQYF	TGCAGCGTTTTGGGGGAGGGAATTCGGGCCCAGTACTTC
.	TRBV2	TRBJ2-6	.	CASTEPSTGANVLTF	TGTGCCAGCACCGAACCCAGTACTGGGGCCAACGTCCTGACTTTC
.	TRBV6-5	TRBJ2-2	.	CASSYVQGNTGELFF	TGTGCCAGCAGTTACGTTCAGGGCAACACCGGGGAGCTGTTTTTT
.	TRBV18	TRBJ1-2	.	CASSAGLYGSTNYGYTF	TGTGCCAGCTCAGCGGGTTTATACGGGAGTACTAACTATGGCTACACCTTC
.	TRBV2	TRBJ2-5	TRBD2	CASRDRGLAGGETQYF	TGTGCCAGCAGGGACCGCGGGCTAGCGGGAGGAGAGACCCAGTACTTC
.	TRBV25-1	TRBJ1-2	.	CASSARVINYGYTF	TGTGCCAGCAGTGCCAGGGTAATAAACTATGGCTACACCTTC
.	TRBV7-9	TRBJ1-2	.	CASSLALGEGENGYTF	TGTGCCAGCAGCTTAGCCCTGGGGGAGGGGGAGAATGGCTACACCTTC
.	TRBV9	TRBJ2-5	TRBD1	CASSGGDRGWETQYF	TGTGCCAGCAGCGGAGGGGACAGGGGGTGGGAGACCCAGTACTTC
.	TRBV19	TRBJ1-1	.	CASSIFEGRRDTEAFF	TGTGCCAGTAGTATTTTCGAAGGGAGAAGAGACACTGAAGCTTTCTTT
.	TRBV2	TRBJ2-7	TRBD2	CASSEATSASYEQYF	TGTGCCAGCAGTGAGGCGACTAGCGCATCCTACGAGCAGTACTTC
.	TRBV19	TRBJ1-2	TRBD1	CASSIQTGGYYGYTF	TGTGCCAGTAGTATCCAGACAGGGGGTTACTATGGCTACACCTTC
once	TRBV27	TRBJ1-2	.	CASSTMGYGYTF	TGTGCCAGCAGTACTATGGGCTATGGCTACACCTTC
.	TRBV27	TRBJ1-4	TRBD1	CASSPWTGAFEKLFF	TGTGCCAGCAGTCCCTGGACAGGGGCTTTTGAAAAACTGTTTTTT
.	TRBV11-3	TRBJ2-3	TRBD2	CASSLYPSGKTQYF	TGTGCCAGCAGCTTATACCCTAGCGGGAAGACGCAGTATTTT
.	TRBV7-2	TRBJ1-1	TRBD1	CASSFLQGGDTEAFF	TGTGCCAGCAGCTTTTTACAGGGGGGAGACACTGAAGCTTTCTTT
.	TRBV9	TRBJ2-5	.	CASSVTQGQETQYF	TGTGCCAGCAGCGTCACCCAGGGACAAGAGACCCAGTACTTC